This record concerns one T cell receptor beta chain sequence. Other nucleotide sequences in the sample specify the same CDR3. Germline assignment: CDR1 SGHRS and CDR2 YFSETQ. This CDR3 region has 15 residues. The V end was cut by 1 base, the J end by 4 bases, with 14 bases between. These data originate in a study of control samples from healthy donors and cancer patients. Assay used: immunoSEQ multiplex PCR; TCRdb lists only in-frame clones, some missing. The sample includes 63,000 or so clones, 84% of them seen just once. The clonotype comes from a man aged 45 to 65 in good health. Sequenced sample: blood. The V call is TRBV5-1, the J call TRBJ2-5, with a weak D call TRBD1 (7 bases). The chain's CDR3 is CASSLSPGGLETQYF. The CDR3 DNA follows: TGCGCCAGCAGCTTGTCCCCAGGGGGACTAGAGACCCAGTACTTC.